Listed here are 15 T cell receptor beta chains from one sample, sequenced in a study of cytomegalovirus exposure and HLA in healthy donors. PCR employed 60 Vbeta and 13 Jbeta primers. Repertoires were generated with immunoSEQ multiplex PCR, while TCRdb's copy carries only in-frame clones and drops some. This sample's clone table lists roughly 73,000 clones. The material sequenced was PBMCs. The receptors were gathered from a female donor in good health and CMV-seropositive.

The genes are TRBV7-6 and TRBJ1-5; D ambiguous. This CDR3 comprises 13 residues. Germline loops: CDR1 SGHVS, CDR2 FNYEAQ. The germline V and J ends were trimmed by 5 bases and 6 bases, with 11 bases remaining between them. The CDR3 region has the DNA TGTGCCAGCAGCCTCGGCCCTAGTCAGCCCCAGCATTTT. Translating it yields CASSLGPSQPQHF.

This rearrangement joins TRBV9 to TRBJ1-2, with 7 nucleotides matching TRBD1. The germline V gene has CDR1 SGDLS and CDR2 YYNGEE. With 4 bases clipped from V and 8 bases from J, the junction kept 8 bases outside the gene matches. This CDR3 spans 13 amino acids. The CDR3 is CASSPNRGEGYTF. DNA for the CDR3: TGTGCCAGCAGCCCCAACAGGGGTGAGGGCTACACCTTC.

The rearrangement uses TRBV19 and TRBJ2-5; 7 nucleotides match TRBD1. The germline V gene encodes CDR1 LNHDA and CDR2 SQIVND (reference sequence). The CDR3 is 14 amino acids. The V segment lost 4 bases and the J segment 1 base; nucleotides outside the gene matches: 3. The CDR3 spells CASSKRDSQETQYF. CDR3 DNA: TGTGCCAGTAGTAAAAGGGACAGCCAAGAGACCCAGTACTTC.

The J gene is TRBJ2-5, the V gene TRBV9; TRBD2 matches at 9 bases. The V and J ends lost 1 base and 4 bases, in that order; junction bases with no gene match: 11. From germline, CDR1 is SGDLS and CDR2 YYNGEE. The CDR3 covers 17 residues. The CDR3 DNA sequence: TGTGCCAGCAGCGTACGAAGCGGGGGGATTTTCGGAGAGACCCAGTACTTC. This codes for CASSVRSGGIFGETQYF.

J is TRBJ2-5 and V is TRBV5-1; TRBD1 is a possible D gene (5 bases). The germline V gene encodes CDR1 SGHRS and CDR2 YFSETQ. V lost 0 bases and J lost 5, with 8 bases in between. CDR3 length equals 13 residues. CDR3 sequence: CASSLGGPETQYF. Written as DNA, the CDR3 is TGCGCCAGCAGCTTGGGGGGCCCCGAGACCCAGTACTTC.

The chain links TRBV19 to TRBJ2-3; 12 positions match TRBD2. The V gene's germline CDR1 is LNHDA and CDR2 SQIVND (reference sequence). Germline trimming cut 5 bases from V and 5 bases from J; bases unmatched to any gene: 8. This CDR3 has 16 residues. CDR3: CASSGRLAGEGDTQYF. The CDR3 bases are TGTGCCAGTAGTGGACGACTAGCGGGAGAAGGAGATACGCAGTATTTT.

V and J are TRBV9 and TRBJ2-1, with TRBD2 matching over 9 bases. Germline CDR1 is SGDLS and CDR2 is YYNGEE. Trimming cost V 4 bases and J 0 bases; bases outside gene matches: 8. CDR3 length equals 17 residues. The CDR3 sequence: CASSPSGSGGSYNEQFF. The CDR3 coding sequence is TGTGCCAGCAGCCCATCGGGTAGCGGGGGCTCCTACAATGAGCAGTTCTTC.

The J gene is TRBJ1-2, the V gene TRBV28; 11 bases line up with TRBD1. J lost 8 bases, V lost 2 bases, and 4 bases had no gene match. The CDR3 contains 14 residues. CDR1 is MDHEN and CDR2 is SYDVKM in the germline V gene. This CDR3 is CASSLAGQGGGYTF. CDR3 DNA sequence: TGTGCCAGCAGTTTAGCGGGACAGGGGGGGGGCTACACCTTC.

The J gene is TRBJ2-3, the V gene TRBV5-1; weak D call: TRBD2 (5 bases). V lost 2 bases and J 0 bases, leaving 10 bases between the germline ends. Germline-derived CDR1 and CDR2 are SGHRS and YFSETQ. The CDR3 is made up of 15 amino acids. The CDR3 DNA is TGCGCCAGCAGCTTAGAGGGTGCGAGCACAGATACGCAGTATTTT. Encoded protein: CASSLEGASTDTQYF.

The J gene is TRBJ2-3, the V gene TRBV5-1, with D tentatively TRBD2 (7 bases). The CDR3 is 15 residues long. Germline CDR1 SGHRS, CDR2 YFSETQ. Trimming left V 4 bases short and J 0 bases short, with 12 bases between. CDR3 nucleotides: TGCGCCAGCAGCGGGGGGGCTTTCAGCACAGATACGCAGTATTTT. This sequence encodes CASSGGAFSTDTQYF.

The J gene is TRBJ1-5, the V gene TRBV5-8; D is uncertain. Trimming cost V 4 bases and J 6 bases, with 5 bases left between them. The CDR3 loop spans 11 amino acids. In germline, CDR1 is SGHTS, CDR2 YDEGEE. CDR3 in amino acids: CASSESQPQHF. The CDR3 nucleotides read TGTGCCAGCAGCGAGAGTCAGCCCCAGCATTTT.

The rearrangement joins TRBV19 to TRBJ1-2; possible D gene TRBD1, 6 bases. Between the trimmed V and J ends, which lost 9 bases and 4 bases, there was a span of 18 bases. Per germline, CDR1 LNHDA and CDR2 SQIVND (reference sequence). The CDR3 is 14 residues long. This CDR3 reads CASASLGASYGYTF. The DNA for the CDR3 is TGTGCCAGCGCCTCTTTGGGGGCTTCCTATGGCTACACCTTC.

The chain uses TRBV28 and TRBJ1-2; 9 nucleotides line up with TRBD1. J lost 5 bases, V lost 4 bases, and 5 bases had no gene match. This CDR3 spans 14 amino acids. The germline V gene encodes CDR1 MDHEN and CDR2 SYDVKM. CDR3 in DNA: TGTGCCAGCAGTTCGGACAGGGGAGGGTATGGCTACACCTTC. It translates to CASSSDRGGYGYTF.

The J gene is TRBJ2-7, the V gene TRBV13; D is possibly TRBD1 (6 bases). There are 13 residues in the CDR3. V lost 0 bases to trimming and J lost 3 bases, with 6 bases between them. Germline-derived CDR1 and CDR2 are PRHDT and FYEKMQ (reference sequence). The CDR3 coding sequence is TGTGCCAGCAGCTTAGGCAGGGGCTACGAGCAGTACTTC. Translation: CASSLGRGYEQYF.

The gene calls are TRBV6-1 and TRBJ1-4; possibly TRBD1 for D (6 bases). The CDR3 consists of 15 residues. Trimming removed 6 bases at V and 8 bases at J, with 19 bases between. CDR1 is MNHNS, CDR2 SASEGT, per germline. The CDR3 spells CASRSGGTGGEKLFF. In nucleotides, the CDR3 is TGTGCCAGCAGATCCGGGGGTACGGGGGGCGAAAAACTGTTTTTT.